The entry below describes one TCR beta chain. The sample originates from a study of T cell responses to AZD1222 COVID-19 vaccine. TCRdb's table, derived via immunoSEQ multiplex PCR, lists solely in-frame clones and lacks some. The table records more than 95,000 clones, approximately 85% of them present only once. CDR1 LNHDA and CDR2 SQIVND come from the germline V gene (reference sequence). Trimming cost V 5 bases and J 1 base, with 9 bases left between them. The CDR3 is made up of 14 amino acids. This TCR was sampled from an adult in good health. The material was peripheral blood, obtained on day 0 of MenACWY control vaccination. The chain employs TRBV19 and TRBJ1-5, with a weak D call TRBD1 (5 bases). CDR3 residues: CASSPGHSNQPQHF. For the CDR3, the DNA is TGTGCCAGTAGTCCAGGACACAGCAATCAGCCCCAGCATTTT.